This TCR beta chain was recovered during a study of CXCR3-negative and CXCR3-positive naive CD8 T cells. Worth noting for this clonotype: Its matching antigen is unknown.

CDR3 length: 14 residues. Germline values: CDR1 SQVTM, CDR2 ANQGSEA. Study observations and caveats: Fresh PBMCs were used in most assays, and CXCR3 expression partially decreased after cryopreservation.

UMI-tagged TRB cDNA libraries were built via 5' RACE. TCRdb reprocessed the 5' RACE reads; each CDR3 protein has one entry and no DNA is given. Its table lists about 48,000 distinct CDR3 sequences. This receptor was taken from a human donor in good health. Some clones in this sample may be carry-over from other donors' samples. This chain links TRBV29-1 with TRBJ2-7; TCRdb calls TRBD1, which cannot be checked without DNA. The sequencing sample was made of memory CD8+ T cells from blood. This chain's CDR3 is CSVEVEDRAYEQYF.